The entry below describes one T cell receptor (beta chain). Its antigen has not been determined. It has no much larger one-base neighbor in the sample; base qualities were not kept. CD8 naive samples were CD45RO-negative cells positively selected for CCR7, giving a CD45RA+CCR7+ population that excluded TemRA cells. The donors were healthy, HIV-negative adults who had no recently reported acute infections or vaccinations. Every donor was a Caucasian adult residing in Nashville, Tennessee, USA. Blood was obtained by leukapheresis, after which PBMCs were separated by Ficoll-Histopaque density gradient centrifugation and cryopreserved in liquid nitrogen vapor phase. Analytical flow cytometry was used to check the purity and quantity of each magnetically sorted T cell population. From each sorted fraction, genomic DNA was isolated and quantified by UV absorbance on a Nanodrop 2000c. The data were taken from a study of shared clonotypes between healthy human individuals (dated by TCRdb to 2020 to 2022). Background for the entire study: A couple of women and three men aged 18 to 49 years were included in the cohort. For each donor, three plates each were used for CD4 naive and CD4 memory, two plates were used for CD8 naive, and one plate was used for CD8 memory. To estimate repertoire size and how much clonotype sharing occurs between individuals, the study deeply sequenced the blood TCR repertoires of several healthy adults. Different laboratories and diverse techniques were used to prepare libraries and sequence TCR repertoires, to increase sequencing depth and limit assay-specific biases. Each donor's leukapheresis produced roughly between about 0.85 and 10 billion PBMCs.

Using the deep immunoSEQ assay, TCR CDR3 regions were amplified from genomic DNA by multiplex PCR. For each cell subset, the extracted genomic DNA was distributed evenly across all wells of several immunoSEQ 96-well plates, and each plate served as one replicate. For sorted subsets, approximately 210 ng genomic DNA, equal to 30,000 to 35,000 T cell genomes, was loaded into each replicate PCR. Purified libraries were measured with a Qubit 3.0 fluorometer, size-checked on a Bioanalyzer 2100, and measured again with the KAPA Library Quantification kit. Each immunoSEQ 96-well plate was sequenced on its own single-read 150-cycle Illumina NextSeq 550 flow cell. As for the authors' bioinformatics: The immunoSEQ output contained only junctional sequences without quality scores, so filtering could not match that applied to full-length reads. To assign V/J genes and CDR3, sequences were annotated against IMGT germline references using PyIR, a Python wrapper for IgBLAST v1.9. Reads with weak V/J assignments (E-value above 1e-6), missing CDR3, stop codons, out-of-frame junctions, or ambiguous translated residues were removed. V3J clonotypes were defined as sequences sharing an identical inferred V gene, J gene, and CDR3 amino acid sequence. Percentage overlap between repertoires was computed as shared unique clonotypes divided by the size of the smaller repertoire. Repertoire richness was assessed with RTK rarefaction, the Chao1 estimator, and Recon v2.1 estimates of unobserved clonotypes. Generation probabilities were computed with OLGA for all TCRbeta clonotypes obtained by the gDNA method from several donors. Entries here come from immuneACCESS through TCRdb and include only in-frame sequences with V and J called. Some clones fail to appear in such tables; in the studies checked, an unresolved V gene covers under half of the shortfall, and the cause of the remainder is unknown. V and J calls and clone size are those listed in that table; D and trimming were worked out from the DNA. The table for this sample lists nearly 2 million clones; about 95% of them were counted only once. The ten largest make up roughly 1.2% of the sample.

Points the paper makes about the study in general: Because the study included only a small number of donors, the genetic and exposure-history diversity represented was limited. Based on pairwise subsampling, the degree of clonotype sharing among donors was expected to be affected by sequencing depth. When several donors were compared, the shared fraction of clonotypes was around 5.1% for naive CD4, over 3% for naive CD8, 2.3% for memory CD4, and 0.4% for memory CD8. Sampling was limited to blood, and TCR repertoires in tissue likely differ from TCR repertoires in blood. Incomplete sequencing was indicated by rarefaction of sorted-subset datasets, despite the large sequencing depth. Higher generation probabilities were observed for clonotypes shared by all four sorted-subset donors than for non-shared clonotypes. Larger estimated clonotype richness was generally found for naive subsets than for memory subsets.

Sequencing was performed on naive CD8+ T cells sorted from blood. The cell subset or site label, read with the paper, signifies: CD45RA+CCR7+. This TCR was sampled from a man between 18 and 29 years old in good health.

CDR3 region: CASSPEGWLAGAQETQYF. Here is the DNA: TGTGCCAGCAGCCCAGAGGGGTGGCTAGCGGGGGCCCAAGAGACCCAGTACTTC. Rearrangement joined TRBV11-1 to TRBJ2-5, with 10 middle bases fitting TRBD2. The CDR3 measures 18 amino acids from cysteine to phenylalanine. CDR3 DNA only is kept here, 54 bases in frame from base 1. The germline V gene (reference sequence) sets CDR1 to SGHAT and CDR2 to FQDESV. Trimming leaves V shorter by 5 bases and J shorter by 1 base, with the junction holding 13 bases beyond the gene matches.